This T cell receptor beta chain was sequenced in a study of T cells and Merkel cell carcinoma outcomes. TCRdb's table, derived via immunoSEQ multiplex PCR, lists solely in-frame clones and lacks some. The table records 8,500 to 10,000 clones, around four fifths of them present only once. Trimming cost V 10 bases and J 5 bases; bases outside gene matches: 3. Germline V lookup: CDR1 ENHRY, CDR2 SYGVKD. This CDR3 contains 13 residues. The sample taken for sequencing was tumor tissue from Merkel cell carcinoma. The receptor was derived from a human donor with Merkel cell carcinoma. V gene TRBV10-3 combines with J gene TRBJ1-6; 9 bases map to TRBD1. CDR3 nucleotides: TGTGCCACCCGGACAGGGGATAATTCACCCCTCCACTTT. This encodes CATRTGDNSPLHF.